The sequence of this T cell receptor (beta chain) was determined in a study of cytomegalovirus exposure and HLA in healthy donors. Trimming shortened V by 0 bases and J by 5 bases, and 17 bases separated the two germline ends. CDR1 and CDR2 (germline): SGHNT, YYREEE (reference sequence). The CDR3 is made up of 16 amino acids. Study findings and constraints: Being productive about 87% or about 30% of the time was typical of most TCR beta V segments in an earlier analysis. Within the data, a cluster of highly shared sequence variants was likely a sequencing artifact.

About this clone itself: The antigen remains undetermined.

The PCR used 60 Vbeta and 13 Jbeta primers. Original processing notes: As a later analysis found, there were 70 million to 80 million unique TCR beta chains, of which approximately 10 million were shared. The table came from immunoSEQ multiplex PCR; TCRdb's copy has only in-frame clones and leaves some out. That table furnishes V, J and clone size, whereas the DNA furnished D and trimming. This sample yields about 200,000 clones, of which roughly 73% are seen a single time; less than 2.5% belongs to the top ten. The rearrangement links TRBV5-4 to TRBJ1-1; no clear D. The sequencing input was PBMCs. This TCR derives from a woman in her 30s in good health and CMV-seropositive. For the CDR3, the DNA is TGTGCCAGCAGCTTGGTACCGAAGGCCGCGGGGACTGAAGCTTTCTTT. Translated: CASSLVPKAAGTEAFF.